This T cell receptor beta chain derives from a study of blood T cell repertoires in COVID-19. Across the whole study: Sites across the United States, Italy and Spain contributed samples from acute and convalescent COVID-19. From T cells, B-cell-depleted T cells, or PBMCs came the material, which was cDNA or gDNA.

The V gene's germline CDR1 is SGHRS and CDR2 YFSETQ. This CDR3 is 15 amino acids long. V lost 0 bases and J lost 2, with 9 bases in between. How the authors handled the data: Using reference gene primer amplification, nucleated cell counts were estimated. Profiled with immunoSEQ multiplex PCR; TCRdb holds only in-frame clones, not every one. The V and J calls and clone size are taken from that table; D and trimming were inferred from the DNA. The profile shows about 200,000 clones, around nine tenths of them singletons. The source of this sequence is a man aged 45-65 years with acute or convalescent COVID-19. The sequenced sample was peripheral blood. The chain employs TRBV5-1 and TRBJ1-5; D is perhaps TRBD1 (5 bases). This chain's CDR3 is CASSLGQSRNQPQHF. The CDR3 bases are TGCGCCAGCAGCTTGGGACAGTCTCGCAATCAGCCCCAGCATTTT.